This entry describes one T cell receptor beta chain. The germline V gene encodes CDR1 LGHNA and CDR2 YNFKEQ. CDR3 length: 16 residues. V lost 1 base and J lost 5; bases outside the gene matches: 7. TCRdb's copy holds only in-frame clones and misses some; the assay was immunoSEQ multiplex PCR. The table shows about 37,000 clones, with roughly 84% occurring only once. This sample was taken from a study of blood T cell repertoires in COVID-19. As for the study in general: T cells, B-cell-depleted T cells, or PBMCs provided the cDNA or gDNA that served as material.

The TCR was taken from a man aged 60-69 years with active COVID-19. Source material: peripheral blood. The J gene is TRBJ2-5, the V gene TRBV4-2; TRBD2 agrees at 10 bases. CDR3 bases: TGTGCCAGCAGCCAAGTCAGAGCGGGAGGGCCGGAGACCCAGTACTTC. As protein: CASSQVRAGGPETQYF.